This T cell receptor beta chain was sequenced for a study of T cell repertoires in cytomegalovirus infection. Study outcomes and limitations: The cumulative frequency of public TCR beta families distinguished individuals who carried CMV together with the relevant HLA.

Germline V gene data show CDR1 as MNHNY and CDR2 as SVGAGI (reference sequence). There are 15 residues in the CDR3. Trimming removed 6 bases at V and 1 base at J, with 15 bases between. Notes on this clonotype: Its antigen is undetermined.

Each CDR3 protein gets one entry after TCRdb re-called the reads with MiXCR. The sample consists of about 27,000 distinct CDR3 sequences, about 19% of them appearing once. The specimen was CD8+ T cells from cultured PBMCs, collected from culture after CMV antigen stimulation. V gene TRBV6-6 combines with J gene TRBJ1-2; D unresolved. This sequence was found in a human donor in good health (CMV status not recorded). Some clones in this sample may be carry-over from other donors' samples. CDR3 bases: TGTGCCAGCAGACCCGACGGACGTGATAACTATGGCTACACCTTC. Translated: CASRPDGRDNYGYTF.